The subject of this entry is one T cell receptor (beta chain). This sample is part of a study of T cell changes during pregnancy in multiple sclerosis. There are 13 residues in the CDR3. V was shortened by 6 bases and J by 2 bases, with 11 bases between the two germline ends. Germline V gives CDR1 SQVTM, CDR2 ANQGSEA. The table came from immunoSEQ multiplex PCR; TCRdb's copy has only in-frame clones and leaves some out. The table records about 83,000 clones, over 80% of them present only once. The clonotype originates from a female donor in good health, serving as a control in a pregnancy study. Some clones in this sample may be carry-over from other donors' samples. The J gene is TRBJ1-3, the V gene TRBV29-1; D unresolved. The material sequenced was PBMCs, taken in the first trimester of pregnancy. The CDR3 DNA reads TGCAGCGTAGATCGACGGGCTGGAAACACCATATATTTT. This gives the protein CSVDRRAGNTIYF.